This TCR beta chain was observed in a study of identical twins. Healthy Caucasians alone served as donors. TCRdb re-analysed the 5' RACE reads in MiXCR, keeping a single row per CDR3 protein. The data hold hundreds of thousands of distinct CDR3 sequences, with less than 25% observed a single time. This CDR3 region has 15 residues. CDR1 is LGHDT, CDR2 YNNKEL, per germline (reference sequence). V was clipped by 0 bases and J by 1 base, with 7 bases between them. The sample also formed part of further work on T cells expressing NK-cell markers. That study reports: The eight sequenced donors comprised seven who were HCMV-seropositive and one who was seronegative. Once again these clonotypes came out on top in the CD3+CD56-NKG2C+ fraction of a few donors.

The chain couples TRBV3-1 to TRBJ1-5; D ambiguous. This sequence was found in a young woman in good health. What was sequenced was CD4+ T cells sorted from blood. CDR3 region: CASSQDSLSNQPQHF. CDR3 nucleotides: TGTGCCAGCAGCCAAGACAGCTTGAGCAATCAGCCCCAGCATTTT.